This T cell receptor beta chain was recorded in a study of T cell responses to AZD1222 COVID-19 vaccine. Study results and caveats: It should be noted that donors were predominantly white British and more often female, and clonal diversity was possibly underestimated. Close to half of spike-specific TCRs reportedly recognize unmutated variant regions. Spike-spanning, vaccine-associated CD4 TCRs were dominant at 160-218 and 743-854. Baseline seropositivity occurred in only a handful of AZD1222 recipients.

As to this clone: Its antigen is unidentified.

V was pared by 0 bases and J by 4 bases, with 12 bases between. Germline V gene data show CDR1 as LGHDT and CDR2 as YNNKEL (reference sequence). The CDR3 extends over 16 amino acids. TCRdb's table, derived via immunoSEQ multiplex PCR, lists solely in-frame clones and lacks some. The repertoire holds 80,000 to 100,000 clones, with around 90% as singletons. The rearrangement links TRBV3-1 (or the pseudogene TRBV3-2) to TRBJ2-2; D tentatively fits TRBD1 or TRBD2 (5 bases each). This specimen consisted of peripheral blood, obtained on day 0 of AZD1222 vaccination. This sequence was found in an adult in good health. Here the CDR3 reads CASSQEDSAGTGELFF. The CDR3, as DNA: TGTGCCAGCAGCCAAGAAGACAGCGCGGGCACCGGGGAGCTGTTTTTT.